This T cell receptor beta chain was recorded in a study of CD8 T cells in ankylosing spondylitis. The CDR3 has 15 residues. The V gene end was trimmed by 6 bases and the J gene end by 8 bases; junction bases not matched to a gene: 9. Germline lookup yields CDR1 KGHSH and CDR2 LQKENI. TCRdb fed the 5' RACE reads into MiXCR, producing one record per CDR3 protein. The sample holds approximately 500,000 distinct CDR3 sequences, 9.5% to 15% seen once. Findings of the study overall: As reported, disease-linked clones showed significant enrichment in matched ankylosing spondylitis synovial fluid. Made up of 7 to 9 highly homologous variants, a TCR beta motif appeared characteristic of ankylosing spondylitis blood.

This clonotype was picked up a small number of times. Its matching antigen is unknown. The rearrangement joins TRBV18 to TRBJ2-1; 11 nucleotides align to TRBD1. The receptor's source is a male donor with ankylosing spondylitis. Sequencing input: blood, either unsorted or a sorted T cell fraction (not recorded which). Here the CDR3 reads CASSPGQGAEDEQFF. The CDR3 DNA sequence: TGTGCCAGCTCGCCAGGACAGGGGGCCGAGGATGAGCAGTTCTTC. The entire variable domain, with the rest obtained from reference TRBV18 and TRBJ2-1, is as follows: NAGVMQNPRHLVRRRGQEARLRCSPMKGHSHVYWYRQLPEEGLKFMVYLQKENIIDESGMPKERFSAEFPKEGPSILRIQQVVRGDSAAYFCASSPGQGAEDEQFFGPGTRLTVL.